Detailed here is one TCR beta chain. The antigen remains undetermined. The entry originates in a study of vaccination effects on CD4 cells after COVID-19. On roughly day 10 of culture, CD4+ T cells were separated out. According to PCR results, the person was infected with SARS-CoV-2 between March and December 2020. BNT162b2 vaccine or mRNA-1273 vaccine was given to participants in two doses. At days 3 and 7, half of the medium was exchanged for IL-2 medium. Data came from immunoSEQ multiplex PCR; TCRdb stores just in-frame clones and leaves some out. The sample yields 40,000 to 45,000 clones, approximately 82% seen once. Study conclusions and caveats: The study found that post-vaccine spike-reactive clones in convalescents were mainly new vaccine-induced clones.

The CDR3 runs 13 residues. Germline assignment: CDR1 KGHSH and CDR2 LQKENI. V shed 6 bases and J shed 6 bases, with 15 bases lying between them. The source material was CD4+ T cells from PBMCs cultured without peptide, sampled after COVID-19 vaccination. The V and J genes are TRBV18 and TRBJ2-7; D is uncertain. The TCR was taken from a human donor who had a prior SARS-CoV-2 infection. CDR3 sequence: CASSTPGSFEQYF. In DNA form, the CDR3 reads TGTGCCAGCTCGACACCCGGATCGTTCGAGCAGTACTTC. The whole variable domain, remainder taken from reference TRBV18 and TRBJ2-7, is NAGVMQNPRHLVRRRGQEARLRCSPMKGHSHVYWYRQLPEEGLKFMVYLQKENIIDESGMPKERFSAEFPKEGPSILRIQQVVRGDSAAYFCASSTPGSFEQYFGPGTRLTVT.